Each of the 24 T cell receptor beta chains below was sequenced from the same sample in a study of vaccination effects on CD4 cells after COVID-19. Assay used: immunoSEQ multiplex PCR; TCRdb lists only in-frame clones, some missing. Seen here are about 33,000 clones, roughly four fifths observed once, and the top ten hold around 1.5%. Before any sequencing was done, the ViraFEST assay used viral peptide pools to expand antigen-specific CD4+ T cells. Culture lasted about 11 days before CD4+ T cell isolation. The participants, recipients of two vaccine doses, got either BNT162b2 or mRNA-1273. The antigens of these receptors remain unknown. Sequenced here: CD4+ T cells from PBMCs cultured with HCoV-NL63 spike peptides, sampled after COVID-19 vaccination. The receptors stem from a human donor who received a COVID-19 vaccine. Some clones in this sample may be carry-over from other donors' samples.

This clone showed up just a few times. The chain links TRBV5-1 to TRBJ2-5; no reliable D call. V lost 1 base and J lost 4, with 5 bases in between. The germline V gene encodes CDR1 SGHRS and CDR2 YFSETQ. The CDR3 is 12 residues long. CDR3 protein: CASSLNRETQYF. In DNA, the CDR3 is TGCGCCAGCAGCTTGAATCGAGAGACCCAGTACTTC.

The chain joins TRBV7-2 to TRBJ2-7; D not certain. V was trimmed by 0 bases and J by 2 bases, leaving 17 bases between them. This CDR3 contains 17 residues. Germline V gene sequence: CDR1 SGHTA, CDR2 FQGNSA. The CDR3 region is CASSLAVSRHSTYEQYV. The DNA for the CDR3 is TGTGCCAGCAGCTTAGCGGTCTCGAGACATTCTACCTACGAGCAGTACGTC.

The CDR3 region has the DNA TGCGCCAGCAGCCAAGATACGACGAGGACAGTGAAAAACCAAGAGACCCAGTACTTC. Translated, it gives CASSQDTTRTVKNQETQYF. This chain connects TRBV4-3 to TRBJ2-5; D may be TRBD1 (6 bases). CDR1 is LGHNA and CDR2 is YSLEER in the germline V gene. CDR3 length: 19 residues. V was trimmed by 0 bases and J by 0 bases, leaving 20 bases between them.

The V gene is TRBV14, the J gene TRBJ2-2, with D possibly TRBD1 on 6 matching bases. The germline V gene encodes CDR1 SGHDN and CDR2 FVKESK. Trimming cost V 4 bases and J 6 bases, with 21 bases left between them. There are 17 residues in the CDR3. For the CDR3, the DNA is TGTGCCAGCAGCCGACAAACCAGGGGACCTGAGGCCGGGGAGCTGTTTTTT. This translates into CASSRQTRGPEAGELFF.

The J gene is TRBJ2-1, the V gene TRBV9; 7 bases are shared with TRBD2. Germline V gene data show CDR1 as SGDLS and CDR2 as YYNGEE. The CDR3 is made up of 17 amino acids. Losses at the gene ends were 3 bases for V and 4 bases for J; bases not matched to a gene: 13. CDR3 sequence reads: CASSEYTSSGGYNEQFF. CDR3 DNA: TGTGCCAGCAGCGAGTACACATCTAGCGGAGGATACAATGAGCAGTTCTTC.

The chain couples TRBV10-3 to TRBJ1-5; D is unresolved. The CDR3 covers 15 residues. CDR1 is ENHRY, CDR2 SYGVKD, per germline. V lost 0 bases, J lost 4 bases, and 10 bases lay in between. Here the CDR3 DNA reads TGTGCCATCAGTGAGTCGGGAGGCGGAAATCAGCCCCAGCATTTT. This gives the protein CAISESGGGNQPQHF.

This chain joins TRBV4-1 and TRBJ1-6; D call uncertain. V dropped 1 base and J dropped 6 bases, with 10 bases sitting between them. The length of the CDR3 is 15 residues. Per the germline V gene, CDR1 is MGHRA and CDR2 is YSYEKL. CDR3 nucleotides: TGCGCCAGCAGCCAAGTGTGGCTAAGTAATTCACCCCTCCACTTT. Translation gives CASSQVWLSNSPLHF.

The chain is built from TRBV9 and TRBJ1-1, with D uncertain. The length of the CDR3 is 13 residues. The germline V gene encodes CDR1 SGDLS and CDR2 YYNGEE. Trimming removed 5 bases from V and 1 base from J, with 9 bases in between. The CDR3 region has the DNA TGTGCCAGCAGTGCCGACCGGAACACTGAAGCTTTCTTT. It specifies CASSADRNTEAFF.

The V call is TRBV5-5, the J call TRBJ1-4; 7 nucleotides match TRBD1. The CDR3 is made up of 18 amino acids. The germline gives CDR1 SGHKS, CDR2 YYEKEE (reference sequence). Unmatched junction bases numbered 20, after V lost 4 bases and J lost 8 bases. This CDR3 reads CASSKAGTARLSREKLFF. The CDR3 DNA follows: TGTGCCAGCAGCAAAGCCGGGACAGCCAGGCTGTCGCGGGAAAAACTGTTTTTT.

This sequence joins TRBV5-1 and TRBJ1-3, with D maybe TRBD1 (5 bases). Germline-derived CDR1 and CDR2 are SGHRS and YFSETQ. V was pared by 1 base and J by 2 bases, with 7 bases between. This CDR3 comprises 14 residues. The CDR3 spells CASSLLGAGNTIYF. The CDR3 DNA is TGCGCCAGCAGCTTGTTAGGGGCTGGAAACACCATATATTTT.

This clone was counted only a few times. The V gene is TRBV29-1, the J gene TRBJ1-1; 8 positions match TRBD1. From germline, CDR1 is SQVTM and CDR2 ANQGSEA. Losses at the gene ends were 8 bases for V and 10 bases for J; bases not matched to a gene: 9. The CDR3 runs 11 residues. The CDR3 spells CSPYQGAGAFF. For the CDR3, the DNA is TGCAGCCCCTACCAGGGGGCGGGAGCTTTCTTT.

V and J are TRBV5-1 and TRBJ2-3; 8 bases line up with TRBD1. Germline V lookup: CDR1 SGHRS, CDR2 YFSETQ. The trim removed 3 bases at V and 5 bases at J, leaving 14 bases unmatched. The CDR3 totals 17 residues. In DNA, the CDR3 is TGCGCCAGCAGCTCCCTGGCCGGGACAGGAGTGGAAGATACGCAGTATTTT. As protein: CASSSLAGTGVEDTQYF.

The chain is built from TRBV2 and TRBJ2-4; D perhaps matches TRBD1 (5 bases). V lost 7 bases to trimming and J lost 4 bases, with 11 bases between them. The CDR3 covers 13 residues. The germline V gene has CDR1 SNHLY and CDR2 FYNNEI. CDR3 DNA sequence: TGTGCCAGCAAGAAGACAGTGAAAAACATTCAGTACTTC. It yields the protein CASKKTVKNIQYF.

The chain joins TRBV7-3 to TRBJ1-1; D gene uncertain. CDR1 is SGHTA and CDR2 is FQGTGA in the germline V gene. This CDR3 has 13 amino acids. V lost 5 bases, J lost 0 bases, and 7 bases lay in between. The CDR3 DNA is TGTGCCAGCAGCCAAAGTGTGAACACTGAAGCTTTCTTT. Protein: CASSQSVNTEAFF.

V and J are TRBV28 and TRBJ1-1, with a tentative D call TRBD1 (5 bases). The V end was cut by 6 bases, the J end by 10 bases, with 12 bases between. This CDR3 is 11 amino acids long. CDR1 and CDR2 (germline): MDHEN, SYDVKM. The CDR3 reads CASRGGEGAFF. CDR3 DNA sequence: TGTGCCAGCAGGGGAGGGGAAGGAGCTTTCTTT.

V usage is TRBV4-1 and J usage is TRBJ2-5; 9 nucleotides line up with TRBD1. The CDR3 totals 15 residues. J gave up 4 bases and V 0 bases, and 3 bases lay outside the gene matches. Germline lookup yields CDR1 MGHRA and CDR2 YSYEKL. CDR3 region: CASSQEDRGAETQYF. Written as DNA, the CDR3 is TGCGCCAGCAGCCAAGAAGACAGGGGGGCAGAGACCCAGTACTTC.

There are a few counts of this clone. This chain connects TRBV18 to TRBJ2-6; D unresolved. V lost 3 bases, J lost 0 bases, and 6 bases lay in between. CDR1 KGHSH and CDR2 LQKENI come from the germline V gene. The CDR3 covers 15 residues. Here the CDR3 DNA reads TGTGCCAGCTCACCGATAGTCTCTGGGGCCAACGTCCTGACTTTC. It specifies CASSPIVSGANVLTF. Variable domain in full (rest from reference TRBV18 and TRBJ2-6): NAGVMQNPRHLVRRRGQEARLRCSPMKGHSHVYWYRQLPEEGLKFMVYLQKENIIDESGMPKERFSAEFPKEGPSILRIQQVVRGDSAAYFCASSPIVSGANVLTFGAGSRLTVL.

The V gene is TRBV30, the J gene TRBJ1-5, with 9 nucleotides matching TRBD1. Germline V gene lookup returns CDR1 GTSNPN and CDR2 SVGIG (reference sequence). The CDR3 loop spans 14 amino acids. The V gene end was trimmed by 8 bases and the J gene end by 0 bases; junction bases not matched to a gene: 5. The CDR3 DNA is TGTGCCGGGGGGACAGGGAATAGCAATCAGCCCCAGCATTTT. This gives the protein CAGGTGNSNQPQHF. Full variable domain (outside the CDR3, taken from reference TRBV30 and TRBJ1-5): SQTIHQWPATLVQPVGSPLSLECTVEGTSNPNLYWYRQAAGRGLQLLFYSVGIGQISSEVPQNLSASRPQDRQFILSSKKLLLSDSGFYLCAGGTGNSNQPQHFGDGTRLSIL.

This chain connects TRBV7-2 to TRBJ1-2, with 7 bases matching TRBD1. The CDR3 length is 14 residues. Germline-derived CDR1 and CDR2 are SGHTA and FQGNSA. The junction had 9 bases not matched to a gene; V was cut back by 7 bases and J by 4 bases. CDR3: CASTLPGTAYGYTF. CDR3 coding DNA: TGTGCCAGCACCCTCCCCGGGACAGCCTATGGCTACACCTTC.

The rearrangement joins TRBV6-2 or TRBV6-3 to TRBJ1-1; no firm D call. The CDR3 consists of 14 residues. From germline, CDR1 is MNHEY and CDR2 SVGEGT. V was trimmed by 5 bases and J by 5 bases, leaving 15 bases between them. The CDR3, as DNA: TGTGCCAGCAGTCAATCTGGTAGGTCGACTGAAGCTTTCTTT. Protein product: CASSQSGRSTEAFF.

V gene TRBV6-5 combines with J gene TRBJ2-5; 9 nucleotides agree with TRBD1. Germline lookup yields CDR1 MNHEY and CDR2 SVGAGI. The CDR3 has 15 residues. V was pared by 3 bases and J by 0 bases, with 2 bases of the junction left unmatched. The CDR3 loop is CASSYGDRDQETQYF. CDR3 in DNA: TGTGCCAGCAGTTATGGGGACAGGGACCAAGAGACCCAGTACTTC.

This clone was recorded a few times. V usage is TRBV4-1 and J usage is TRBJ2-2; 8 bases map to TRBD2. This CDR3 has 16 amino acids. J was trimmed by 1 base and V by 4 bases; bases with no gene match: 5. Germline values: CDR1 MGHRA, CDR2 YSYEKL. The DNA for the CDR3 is TGCGCCAGCAGCCGCGGGGGGCTGGTGAACACCGGGGAGCTGTTTTTT. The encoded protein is CASSRGGLVNTGELFF.

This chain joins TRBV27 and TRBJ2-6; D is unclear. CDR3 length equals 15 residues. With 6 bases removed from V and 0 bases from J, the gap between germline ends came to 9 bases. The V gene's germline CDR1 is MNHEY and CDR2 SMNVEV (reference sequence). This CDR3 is CASSKSSSGANVLTF. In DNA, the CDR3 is TGTGCCAGCAGCAAAAGCAGCTCTGGGGCCAACGTCCTGACTTTC. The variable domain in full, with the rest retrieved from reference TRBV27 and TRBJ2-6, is EAQVTQNPRYLITVTGKKLTVTCSQNMNHEYMSWYRQDPGLGLRQIYYSMNVEVTDKGDVPEGYKVSRKEKRNFPLILESPSPNQTSLYFCASSKSSSGANVLTFGAGSRLTVL.

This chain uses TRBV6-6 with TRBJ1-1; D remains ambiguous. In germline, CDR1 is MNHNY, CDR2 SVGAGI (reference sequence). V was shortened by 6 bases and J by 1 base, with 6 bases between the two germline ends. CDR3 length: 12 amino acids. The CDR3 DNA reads TGTGCCAGCAGCTTAGCGAACACTGAAGCTTTCTTT. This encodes CASSLANTEAFF.